This T cell receptor (beta chain) was recorded in a study of blood T cell repertoires in COVID-19. Study context: From T cells, B-cell-depleted T cells, or PBMCs came the material, which was cDNA or gDNA.

In the original workflow: Researchers report that nucleated cell counts were estimated from reference gene primer amplification. The method was immunoSEQ multiplex PCR; TCRdb's version includes in-frame clones alone and lacks a portion of them. V and J calls and clone size are those listed in that table; D and trimming were worked out from the DNA. The data hold roughly 39,000 clones, with approximately 94% observed a single time. From germline, CDR1 is MNHEY and CDR2 SVGAGI. Trimming at V came to 2 bases and at J to 9 bases, leaving 8 bases not matched to a gene. The CDR3 covers 14 residues. Sample: peripheral blood. The chain joins TRBV6-5 to TRBJ2-7; 9 nucleotides line up with TRBD1. This TCR was sampled from a human donor with active COVID-19. The donor label of this sample is uncertain. The CDR3 coding sequence is TGTGCCAGCAGTTACGCGCGGACAGGGGTCGGGCAGTACTTC. Translating gives CASSYARTGVGQYF.